The entry below gives a single TCR beta chain sequence along with its context. The sample carries other DNA sequences with the same CDR3. Per the original data handling: Estimation of nucleated cell counts relied on the amplification of reference gene primers. TCRdb's table, derived via immunoSEQ multiplex PCR, lists solely in-frame clones and lacks some. The V and J calls and clone size are taken from that table; D and trimming were inferred from the DNA. Found here are around 200,000 clones, around 88% of them singletons; the top ten hold less than 3.5%. This entry is derived from a study of blood T cell repertoires in COVID-19. Study information: Sites across the United States, Italy and Spain contributed samples from acute and convalescent COVID-19. PBMCs, B-cell-depleted T cells, or T cells provided the cDNA or gDNA that made up the material.

With 4 bases removed from V and 0 bases from J, the gap between germline ends came to 9 bases. The germline CDR1 and CDR2 sequences are SGHKS and YYEKEE (reference sequence). CDR3 length: 14 residues. This chain joins TRBV5-5 and TRBJ2-3; D uncertain. The sequencing sample was made of peripheral blood. The sequence came from a man aged 45-60 years with active or convalescent COVID-19. The CDR3 bases are TGTGCCAGCAGCCTCGCCGGGAGCACAGATACGCAGTATTTT. Amino acid sequence: CASSLAGSTDTQYF.